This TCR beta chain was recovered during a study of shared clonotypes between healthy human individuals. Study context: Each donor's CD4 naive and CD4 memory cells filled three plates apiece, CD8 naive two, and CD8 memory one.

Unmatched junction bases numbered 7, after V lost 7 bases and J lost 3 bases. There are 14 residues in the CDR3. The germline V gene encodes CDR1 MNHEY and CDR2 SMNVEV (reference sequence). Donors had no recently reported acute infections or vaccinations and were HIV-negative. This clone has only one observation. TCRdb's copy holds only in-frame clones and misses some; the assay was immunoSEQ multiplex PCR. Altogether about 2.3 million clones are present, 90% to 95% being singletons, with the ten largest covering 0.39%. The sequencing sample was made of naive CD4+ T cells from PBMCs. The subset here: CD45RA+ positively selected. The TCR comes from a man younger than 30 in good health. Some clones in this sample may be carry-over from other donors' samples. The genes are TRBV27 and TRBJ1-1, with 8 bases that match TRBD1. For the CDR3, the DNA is TGTGCCAGCAAACTTCAGGGGGCTGACACTGAAGCTTTCTTT. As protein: CASKLQGADTEAFF.